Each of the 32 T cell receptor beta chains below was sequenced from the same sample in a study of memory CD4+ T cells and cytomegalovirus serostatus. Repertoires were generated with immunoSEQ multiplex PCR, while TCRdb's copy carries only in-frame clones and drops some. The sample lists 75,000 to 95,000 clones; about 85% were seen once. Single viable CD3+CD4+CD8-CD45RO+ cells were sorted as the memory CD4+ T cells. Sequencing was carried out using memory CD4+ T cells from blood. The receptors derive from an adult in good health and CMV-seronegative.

The CDR3, as DNA: TGTGCCAGCAAACAGGGATCCACCGGGGAGCTGTTTTTT. Protein product: CASKQGSTGELFF. The chain is built from TRBV9 and TRBJ2-2; the D gene is possibly TRBD1 (6 bases). V was trimmed by 6 bases and J by 4 bases, leaving 10 bases between them. Per germline, CDR1 SGDLS and CDR2 YYNGEE. The CDR3 totals 13 residues.

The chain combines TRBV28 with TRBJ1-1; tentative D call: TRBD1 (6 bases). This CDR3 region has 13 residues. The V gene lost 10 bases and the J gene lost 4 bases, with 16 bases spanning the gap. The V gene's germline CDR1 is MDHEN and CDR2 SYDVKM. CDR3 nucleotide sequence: TGTGCCACCTTAAGGGGGGACGTCACTGAAGCTTTCTTT. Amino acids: CATLRGDVTEAFF.

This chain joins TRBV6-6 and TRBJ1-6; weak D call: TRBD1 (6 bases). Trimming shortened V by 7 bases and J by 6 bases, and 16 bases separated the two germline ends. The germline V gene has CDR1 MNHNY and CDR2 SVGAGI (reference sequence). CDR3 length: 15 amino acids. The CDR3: CASTQPAGVNSPLHF. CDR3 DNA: TGTGCCAGCACTCAACCGGCAGGGGTTAATTCACCCCTCCACTTT.

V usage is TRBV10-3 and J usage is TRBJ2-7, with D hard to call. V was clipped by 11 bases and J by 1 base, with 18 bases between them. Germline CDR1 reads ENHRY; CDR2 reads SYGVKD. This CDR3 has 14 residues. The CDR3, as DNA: TGTGCCGCGAAGGAGCCGGGCAATTCCTACGAGCAGTACTTC. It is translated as CAAKEPGNSYEQYF.

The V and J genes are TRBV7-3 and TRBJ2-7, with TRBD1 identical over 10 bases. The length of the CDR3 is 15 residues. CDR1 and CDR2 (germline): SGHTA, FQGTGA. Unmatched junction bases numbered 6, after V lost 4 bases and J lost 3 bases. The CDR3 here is CASSWSGTGDYEQYF. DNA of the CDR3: TGTGCCAGCAGCTGGTCCGGGACAGGGGACTACGAGCAGTACTTC.

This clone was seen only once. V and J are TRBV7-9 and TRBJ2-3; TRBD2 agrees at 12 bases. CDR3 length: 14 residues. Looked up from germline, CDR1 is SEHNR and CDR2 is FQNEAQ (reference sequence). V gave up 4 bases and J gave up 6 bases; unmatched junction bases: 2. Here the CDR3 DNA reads TGTGCCAGCAGCTCCCTAGCGGGGGGGGATACGCAGTATTTT. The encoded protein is CASSSLAGGDTQYF.

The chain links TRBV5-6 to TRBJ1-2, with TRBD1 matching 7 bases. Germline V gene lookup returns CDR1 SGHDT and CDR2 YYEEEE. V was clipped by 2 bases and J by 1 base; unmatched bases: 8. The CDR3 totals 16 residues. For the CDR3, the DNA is TGTGCCAGCAGCTTCGTAGGGGGCTCGATTAACTATGGCTACACCTTC. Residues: CASSFVGGSINYGYTF.

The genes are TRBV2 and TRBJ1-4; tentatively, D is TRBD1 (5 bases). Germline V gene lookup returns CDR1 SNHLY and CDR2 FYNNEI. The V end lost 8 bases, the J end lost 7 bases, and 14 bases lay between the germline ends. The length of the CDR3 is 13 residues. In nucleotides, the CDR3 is TGTGCCAGCCACGGGACCCAAGGTGAAAAACTGTTTTTT. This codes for CASHGTQGEKLFF. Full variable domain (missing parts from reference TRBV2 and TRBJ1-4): EPEVTQTPSHQVTQMGQEVILRCVPISNHLYFYWYRQILGQKVEFLVSFYNNEISEKSEIFDDQFSVERPDGSNFTLKIRSTKLEDSAMYFCASHGTQGEKLFFGSGTQLSVL.

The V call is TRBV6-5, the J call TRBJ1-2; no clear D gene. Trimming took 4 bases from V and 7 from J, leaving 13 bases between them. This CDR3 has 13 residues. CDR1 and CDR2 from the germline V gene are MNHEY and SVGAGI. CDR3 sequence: CASSSGAFRGYTF. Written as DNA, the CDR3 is TGTGCCAGCAGTTCAGGAGCGTTTCGTGGCTACACCTTC.

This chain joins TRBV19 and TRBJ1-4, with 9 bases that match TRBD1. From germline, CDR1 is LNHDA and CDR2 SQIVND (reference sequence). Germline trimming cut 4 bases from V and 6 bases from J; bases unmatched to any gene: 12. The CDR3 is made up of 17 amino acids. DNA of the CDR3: TGTGCCAGTAGTACGAACTCCAGGGGACAGGGTTATGAAAAACTGTTTTTT. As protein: CASSTNSRGQGYEKLFF.

The CDR3 spells CASSSGEPNTEAFF. CDR3 bases: TGCGCCAGCAGCTCCGGGGAGCCGAACACTGAAGCTTTCTTT. The chain is built from TRBV5-1 and TRBJ1-1, with D unresolved. This CDR3 is built from 14 residues. Trimming shortened V by 3 bases and J by 1 base, and 10 bases separated the two germline ends. Germline V CDR1 and CDR2: SGHRS, YFSETQ.

This CDR3 is CASSYTANTEAFF. The CDR3 DNA is TGTGCCAGCAGTTACACGGCGAACACTGAAGCTTTCTTT. This chain connects TRBV6-6 to TRBJ1-1; no firm D call. The germline V gene has CDR1 MNHNY and CDR2 SVGAGI (reference sequence). V lost 2 bases and J lost 1, with 5 bases in between. This CDR3 is 13 amino acids long.

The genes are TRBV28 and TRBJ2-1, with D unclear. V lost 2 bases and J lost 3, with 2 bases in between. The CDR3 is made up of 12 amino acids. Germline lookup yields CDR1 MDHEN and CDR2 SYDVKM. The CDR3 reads CASSLIYNEQFF. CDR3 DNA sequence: TGTGCCAGCAGTTTAATCTACAATGAGCAGTTCTTC.

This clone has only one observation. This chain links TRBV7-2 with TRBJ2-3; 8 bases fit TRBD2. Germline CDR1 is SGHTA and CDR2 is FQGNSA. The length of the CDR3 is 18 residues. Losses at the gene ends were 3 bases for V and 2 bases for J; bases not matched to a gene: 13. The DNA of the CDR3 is TGTGCCAGCAGCTTGGCCTCGGCCGCGGGGGGAATCACAGATACGCAGTATTTT. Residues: CASSLASAAGGITDTQYF.

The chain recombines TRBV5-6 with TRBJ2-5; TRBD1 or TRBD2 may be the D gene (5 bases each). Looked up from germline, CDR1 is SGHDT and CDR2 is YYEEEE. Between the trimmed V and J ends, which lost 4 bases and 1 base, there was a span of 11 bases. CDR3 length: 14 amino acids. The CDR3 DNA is TGTGCCAGCAGCCCAGGGACCCTCCAAGAGACCCAGTACTTC. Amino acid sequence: CASSPGTLQETQYF.

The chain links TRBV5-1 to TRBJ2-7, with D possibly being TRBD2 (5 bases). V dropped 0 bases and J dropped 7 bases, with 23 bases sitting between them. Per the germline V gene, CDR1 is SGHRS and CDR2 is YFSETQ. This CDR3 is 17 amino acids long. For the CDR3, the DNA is TGCGCCAGCAGCTTGGAGTTGTTTTGGACCGCCGGCGGGGAGCAGTACTTC. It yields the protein CASSLELFWTAGGEQYF.

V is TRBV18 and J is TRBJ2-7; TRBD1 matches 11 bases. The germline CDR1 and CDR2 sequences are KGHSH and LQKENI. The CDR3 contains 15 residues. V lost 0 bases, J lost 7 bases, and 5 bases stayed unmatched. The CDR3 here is CASSPPGQGAEEQYF. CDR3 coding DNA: TGTGCCAGCTCACCACCAGGACAGGGGGCGGAGGAGCAGTACTTC.

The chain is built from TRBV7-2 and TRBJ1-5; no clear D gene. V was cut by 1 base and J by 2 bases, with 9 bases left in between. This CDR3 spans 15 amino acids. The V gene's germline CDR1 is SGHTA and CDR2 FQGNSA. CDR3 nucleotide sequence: TGTGCCAGCAGCTTAGAACCGGTTGGCAATCAGCCCCAGCATTTT. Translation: CASSLEPVGNQPQHF.

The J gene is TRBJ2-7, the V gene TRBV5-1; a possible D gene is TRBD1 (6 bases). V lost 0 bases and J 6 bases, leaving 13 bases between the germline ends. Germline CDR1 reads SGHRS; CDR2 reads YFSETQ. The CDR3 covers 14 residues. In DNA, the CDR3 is TGCGCCAGCAGCTTGGTCAGGGGAAAAGGCGAGCAGTACTTC. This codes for CASSLVRGKGEQYF.

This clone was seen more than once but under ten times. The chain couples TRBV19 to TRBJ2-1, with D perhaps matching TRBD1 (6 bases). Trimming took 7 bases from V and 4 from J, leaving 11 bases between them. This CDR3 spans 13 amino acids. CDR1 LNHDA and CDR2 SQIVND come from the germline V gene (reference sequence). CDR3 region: CASTRDKYNEQFF. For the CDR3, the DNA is TGTGCCAGTACCCGGGACAAATACAATGAGCAGTTCTTC. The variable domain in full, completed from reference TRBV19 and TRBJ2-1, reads DGGITQSPKYLFRKEGQNVTLSCEQNLNHDAMYWYRQDPGQGLRLIYYSQIVNDFQKGDIAEGYSVSREKKESFPLTVTSAQKNPTAFYLCASTRDKYNEQFFGPGTRLTVL.

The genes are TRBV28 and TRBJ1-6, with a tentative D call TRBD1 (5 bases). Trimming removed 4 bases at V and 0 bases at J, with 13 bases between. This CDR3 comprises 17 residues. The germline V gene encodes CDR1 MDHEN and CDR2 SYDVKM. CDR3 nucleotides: TGTGCCAGCAGTTCCTCCCCCGACAGCTCCTATAATTCACCCCTCCACTTT. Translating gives CASSSSPDSSYNSPLHF.

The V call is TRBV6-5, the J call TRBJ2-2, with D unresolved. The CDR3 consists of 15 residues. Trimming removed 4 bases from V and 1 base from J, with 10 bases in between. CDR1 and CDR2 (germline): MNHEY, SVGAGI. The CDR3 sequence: CASSSAKVNTGELFF. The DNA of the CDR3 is TGTGCCAGCAGTTCTGCGAAAGTGAACACCGGGGAGCTGTTTTTT.

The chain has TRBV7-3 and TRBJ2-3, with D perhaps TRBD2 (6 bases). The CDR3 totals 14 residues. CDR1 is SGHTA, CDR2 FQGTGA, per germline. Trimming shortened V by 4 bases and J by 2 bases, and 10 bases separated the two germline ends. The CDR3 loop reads CASSWRGTTDTQYF. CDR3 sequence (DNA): TGTGCCAGCAGCTGGCGGGGAACCACAGATACGCAGTATTTT.

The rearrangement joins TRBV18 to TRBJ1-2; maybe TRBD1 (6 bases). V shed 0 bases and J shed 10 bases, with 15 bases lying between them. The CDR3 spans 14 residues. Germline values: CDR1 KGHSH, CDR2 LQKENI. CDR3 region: CASSPPLTRGDYTF. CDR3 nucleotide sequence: TGTGCCAGCTCACCACCTCTAACTAGGGGGGACTACACCTTC.

The CDR3 here is CASSLRQSPSYEQYF. The CDR3 nucleotides read TGTGCCAGCAGCTTGCGACAGTCACCTTCCTACGAGCAGTACTTC. V gene TRBV7-9 combines with J gene TRBJ2-7, with D perhaps matching TRBD1 (5 bases). Germline CDR1 and CDR2: SEHNR and FQNEAQ (reference sequence). The CDR3 length is 15 residues. Trimming removed 3 bases at V and 1 base at J, with 13 bases between. The full variable domain, completed using reference TRBV7-9 and TRBJ2-7, is DTGVSQNPRHKITKRGQNVTFRCDPISEHNRLYWYRQTLGQGPEFLTYFQNEAQLEKSRLLSDRFSAERPKGSFSTLEIQRTEQGDSAMYLCASSLRQSPSYEQYFGPGTRLTVT.

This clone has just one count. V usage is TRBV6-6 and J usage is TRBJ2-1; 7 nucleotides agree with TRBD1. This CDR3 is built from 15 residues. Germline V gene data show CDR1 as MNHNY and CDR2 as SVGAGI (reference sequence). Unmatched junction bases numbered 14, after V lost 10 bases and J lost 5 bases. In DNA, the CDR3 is TGTGCCACTACGTCAAATAGGGACAGAAACAATGAGCAGTTCTTC. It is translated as CATTSNRDRNNEQFF.

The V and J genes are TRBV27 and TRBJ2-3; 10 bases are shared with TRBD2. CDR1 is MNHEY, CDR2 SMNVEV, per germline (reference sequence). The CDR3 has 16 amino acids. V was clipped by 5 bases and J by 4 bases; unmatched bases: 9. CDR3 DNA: TGTGCCAGCAGTCCCAGGACTAGCGGTCGCCCAGATACGCAGTATTTT. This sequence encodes CASSPRTSGRPDTQYF.

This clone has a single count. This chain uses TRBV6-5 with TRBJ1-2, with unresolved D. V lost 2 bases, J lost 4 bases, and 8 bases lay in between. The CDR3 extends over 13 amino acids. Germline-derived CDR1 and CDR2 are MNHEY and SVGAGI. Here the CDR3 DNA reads TGTGCCAGCAGTTACCTCGGCCGCTATGGCTACACCTTC. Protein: CASSYLGRYGYTF.

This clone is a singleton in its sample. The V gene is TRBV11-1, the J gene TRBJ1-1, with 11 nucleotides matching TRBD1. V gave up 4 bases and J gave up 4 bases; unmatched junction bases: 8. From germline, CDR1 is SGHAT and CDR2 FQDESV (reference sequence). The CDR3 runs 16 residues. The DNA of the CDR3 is TGTGCCAGCAGCTCCGCCTTTGGACAGGGGGCCACTGAAGCTTTCTTT. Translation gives CASSSAFGQGATEAFF.

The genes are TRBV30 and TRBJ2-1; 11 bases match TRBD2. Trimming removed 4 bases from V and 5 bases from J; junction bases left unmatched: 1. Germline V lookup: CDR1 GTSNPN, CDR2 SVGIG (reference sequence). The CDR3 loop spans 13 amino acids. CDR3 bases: TGTGCCTGGACTAGCGGGGGGAACAATGAGCAGTTCTTC. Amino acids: CAWTSGGNNEQFF.

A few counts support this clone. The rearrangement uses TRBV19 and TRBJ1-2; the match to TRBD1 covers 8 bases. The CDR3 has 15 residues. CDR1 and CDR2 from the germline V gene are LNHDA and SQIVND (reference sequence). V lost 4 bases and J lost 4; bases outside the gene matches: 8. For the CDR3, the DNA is TGTGCCAGTAGTAAAGGACAGGGCTTGAGCTATGGCTACACCTTC. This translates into CASSKGQGLSYGYTF.

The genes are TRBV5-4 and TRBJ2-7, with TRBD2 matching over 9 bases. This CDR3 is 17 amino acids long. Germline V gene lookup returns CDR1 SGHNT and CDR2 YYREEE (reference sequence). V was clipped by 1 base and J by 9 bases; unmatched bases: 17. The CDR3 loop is CASSLNGGGAGGFGQYF. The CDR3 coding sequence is TGTGCCAGCAGCTTGAATGGGGGCGGGGCGGGGGGGTTCGGGCAGTACTTC.